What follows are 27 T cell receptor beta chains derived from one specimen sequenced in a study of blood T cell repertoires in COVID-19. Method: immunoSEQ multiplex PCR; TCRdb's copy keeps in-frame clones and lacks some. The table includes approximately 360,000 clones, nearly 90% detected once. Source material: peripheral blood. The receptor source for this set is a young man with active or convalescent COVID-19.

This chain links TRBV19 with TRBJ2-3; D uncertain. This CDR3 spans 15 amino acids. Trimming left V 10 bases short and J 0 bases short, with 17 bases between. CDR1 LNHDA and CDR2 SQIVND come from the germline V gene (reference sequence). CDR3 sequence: CATAKQISSTDTQYF. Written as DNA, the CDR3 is TGTGCCACCGCCAAACAGATTTCTAGCACAGATACGCAGTATTTT.

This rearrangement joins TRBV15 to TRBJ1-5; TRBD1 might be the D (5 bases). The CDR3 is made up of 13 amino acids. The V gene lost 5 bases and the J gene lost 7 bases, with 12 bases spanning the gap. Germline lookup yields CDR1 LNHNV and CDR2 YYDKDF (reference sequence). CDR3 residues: CATSRSRGQPQHF. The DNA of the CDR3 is TGTGCCACCAGCCGGAGTAGGGGCCAGCCCCAGCATTTT. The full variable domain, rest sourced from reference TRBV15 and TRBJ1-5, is DAMVIQNPRYQVTQFGKPVTLSCSQTLNHNVMYWYQQKSSQAPKLLFHYYDKDFNNEADTPDNFQSRRPNTSFCFLDIRSPGLGDTAMYLCATSRSRGQPQHFGDGTRLSIL.

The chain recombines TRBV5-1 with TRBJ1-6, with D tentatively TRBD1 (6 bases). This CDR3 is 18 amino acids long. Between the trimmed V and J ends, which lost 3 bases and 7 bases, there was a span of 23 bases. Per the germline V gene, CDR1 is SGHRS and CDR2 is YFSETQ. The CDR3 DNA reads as TGCGCCAGCAGCTCCACAGGGAACCAAGCAACCCTCAATTCACCCCTCCACTTT. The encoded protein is CASSSTGNQATLNSPLHF.

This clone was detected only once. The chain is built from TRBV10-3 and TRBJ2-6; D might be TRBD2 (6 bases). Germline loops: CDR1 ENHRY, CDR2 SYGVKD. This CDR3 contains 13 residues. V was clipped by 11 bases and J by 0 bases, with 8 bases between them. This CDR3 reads CAAGGSGANVLTF. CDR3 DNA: TGTGCCGCCGGGGGCTCTGGGGCCAACGTCCTGACTTTC.

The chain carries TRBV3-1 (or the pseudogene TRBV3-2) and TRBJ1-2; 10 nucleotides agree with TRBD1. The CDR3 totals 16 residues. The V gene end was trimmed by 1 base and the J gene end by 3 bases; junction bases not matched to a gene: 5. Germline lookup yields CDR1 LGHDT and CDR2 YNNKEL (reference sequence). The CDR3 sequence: CASSQVGTGAYYGYTF. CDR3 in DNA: TGTGCCAGCAGCCAAGTTGGGACAGGGGCCTACTATGGCTACACCTTC.

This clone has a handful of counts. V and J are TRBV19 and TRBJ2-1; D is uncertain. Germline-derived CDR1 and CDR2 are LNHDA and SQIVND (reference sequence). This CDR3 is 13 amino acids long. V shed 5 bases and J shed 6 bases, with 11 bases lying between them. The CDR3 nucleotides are TGTGCCAGTAGTCTTTCAGGTCGCAATGAGCAGTTCTTC. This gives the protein CASSLSGRNEQFF.

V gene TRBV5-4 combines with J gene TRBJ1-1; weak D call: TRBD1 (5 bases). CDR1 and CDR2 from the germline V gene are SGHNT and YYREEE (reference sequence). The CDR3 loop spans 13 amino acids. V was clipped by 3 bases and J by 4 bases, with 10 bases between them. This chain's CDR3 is CASSSVRVTEAFF. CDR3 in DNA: TGTGCCAGCAGCTCGGTCAGGGTCACTGAAGCTTTCTTT. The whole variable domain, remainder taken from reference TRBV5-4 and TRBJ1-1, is ETGVTQSPTHLIKTRGQQVTLRCSSQSGHNTVSWYQQALGQGPQFIFQYYREEENGRGNFPPRFSGLQFPNYSSELNVNALELDDSALYLCASSSVRVTEAFFGQGTRLTVV.

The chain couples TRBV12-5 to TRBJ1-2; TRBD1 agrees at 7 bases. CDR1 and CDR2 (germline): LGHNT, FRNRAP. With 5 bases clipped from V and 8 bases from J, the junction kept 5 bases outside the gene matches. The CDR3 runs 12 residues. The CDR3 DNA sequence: TGTGCTAGTGGTCCGACAGGGCAGGGCTACACCTTC. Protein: CASGPTGQGYTF.

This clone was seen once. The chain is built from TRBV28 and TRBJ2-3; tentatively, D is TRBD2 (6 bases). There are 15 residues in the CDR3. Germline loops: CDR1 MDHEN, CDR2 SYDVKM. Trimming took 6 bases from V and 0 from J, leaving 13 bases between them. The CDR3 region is CASSRAGTSTDTQYF. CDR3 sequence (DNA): TGTGCCAGCAGCCGGGCGGGGACTAGCACAGATACGCAGTATTTT.

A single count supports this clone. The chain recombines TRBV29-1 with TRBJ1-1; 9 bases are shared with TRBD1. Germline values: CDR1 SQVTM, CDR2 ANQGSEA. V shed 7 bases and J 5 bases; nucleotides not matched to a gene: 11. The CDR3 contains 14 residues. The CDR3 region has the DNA TGCAGCGGGAATAAATGGGACAGGGATACTGAAGCTTTCTTT. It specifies CSGNKWDRDTEAFF.

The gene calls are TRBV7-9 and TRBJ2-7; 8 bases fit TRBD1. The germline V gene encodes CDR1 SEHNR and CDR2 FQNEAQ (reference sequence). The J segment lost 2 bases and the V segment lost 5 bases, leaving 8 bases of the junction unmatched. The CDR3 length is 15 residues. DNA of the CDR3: TGTGCCAGCAGCGGGAGGACAGGGAACACCTACGAGCAGTACTTC. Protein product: CASSGRTGNTYEQYF.

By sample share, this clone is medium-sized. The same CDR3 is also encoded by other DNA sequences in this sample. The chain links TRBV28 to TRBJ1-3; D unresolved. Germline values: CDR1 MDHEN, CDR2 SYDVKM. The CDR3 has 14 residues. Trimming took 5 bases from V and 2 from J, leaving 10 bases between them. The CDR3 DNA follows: TGTGCCAGCAGTCCCGGAGGGACTGGAAACACCATATATTTT. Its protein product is CASSPGGTGNTIYF.

The CDR3 sequence: CASSPQLAGSTGELFF. CDR3 DNA: TGTGCCAGCAGCCCCCAACTAGCGGGAAGTACCGGGGAGCTGTTTTTT. The chain combines TRBV7-6 with TRBJ2-2; 10 positions agree with TRBD2. The junction had 8 bases not matched to a gene; V was cut back by 5 bases and J by 5 bases. The germline gives CDR1 SGHVS, CDR2 FNYEAQ. The CDR3 is made up of 16 amino acids.

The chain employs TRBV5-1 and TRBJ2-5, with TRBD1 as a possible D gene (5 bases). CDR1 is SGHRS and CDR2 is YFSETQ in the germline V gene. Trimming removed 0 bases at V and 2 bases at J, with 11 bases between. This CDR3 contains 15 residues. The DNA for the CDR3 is TGCGCCAGCAGCTTGGAGTCAGGGTGGCAAGAGACCCAGTACTTC. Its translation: CASSLESGWQETQYF.

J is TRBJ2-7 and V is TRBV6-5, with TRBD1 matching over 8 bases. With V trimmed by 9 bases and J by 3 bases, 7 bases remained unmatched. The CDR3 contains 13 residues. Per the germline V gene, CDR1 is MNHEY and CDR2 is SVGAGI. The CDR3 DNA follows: TGTGCCAGTGCTGACAGGGGTTACTACGAGCAGTACTTC. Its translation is CASADRGYYEQYF.

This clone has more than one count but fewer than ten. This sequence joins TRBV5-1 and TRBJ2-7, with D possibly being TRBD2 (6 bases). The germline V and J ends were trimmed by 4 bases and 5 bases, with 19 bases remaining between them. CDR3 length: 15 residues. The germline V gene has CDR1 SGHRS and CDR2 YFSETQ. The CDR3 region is CASSGGTPMVDEQYF. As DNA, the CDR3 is TGCGCCAGCAGCGGCGGGACTCCAATGGTAGACGAGCAGTACTTC.

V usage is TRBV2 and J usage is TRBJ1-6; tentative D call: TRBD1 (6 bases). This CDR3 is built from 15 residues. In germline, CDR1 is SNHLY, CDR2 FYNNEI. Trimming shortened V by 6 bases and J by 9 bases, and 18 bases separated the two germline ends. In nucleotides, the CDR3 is TGTGCCAGCAGGCCACAGGGAGAAATCAGTTCACCCCTCCACTTT. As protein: CASRPQGEISSPLHF.

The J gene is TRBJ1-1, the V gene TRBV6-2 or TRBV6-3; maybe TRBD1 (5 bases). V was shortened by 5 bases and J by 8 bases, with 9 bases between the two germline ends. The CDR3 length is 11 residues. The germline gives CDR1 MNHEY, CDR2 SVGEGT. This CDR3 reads CASSVTEEAFF. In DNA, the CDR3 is TGTGCCAGCAGTGTGACAGAAGAAGCTTTCTTT.

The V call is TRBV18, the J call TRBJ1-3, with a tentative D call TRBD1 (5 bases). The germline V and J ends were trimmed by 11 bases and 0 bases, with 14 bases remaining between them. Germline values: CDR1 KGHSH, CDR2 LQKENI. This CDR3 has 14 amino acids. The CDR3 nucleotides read TGTGCCGGTGCGGACATCCTCTCTGGAAACACCATATATTTT. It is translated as CAGADILSGNTIYF.

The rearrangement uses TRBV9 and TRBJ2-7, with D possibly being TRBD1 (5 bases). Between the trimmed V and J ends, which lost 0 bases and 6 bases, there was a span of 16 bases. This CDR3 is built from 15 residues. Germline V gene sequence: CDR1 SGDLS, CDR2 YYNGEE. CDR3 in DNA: TGTGCCAGCAGCGTAGCCCCCGACCAGGGCGTCGAGCAGTACTTC. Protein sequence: CASSVAPDQGVEQYF.

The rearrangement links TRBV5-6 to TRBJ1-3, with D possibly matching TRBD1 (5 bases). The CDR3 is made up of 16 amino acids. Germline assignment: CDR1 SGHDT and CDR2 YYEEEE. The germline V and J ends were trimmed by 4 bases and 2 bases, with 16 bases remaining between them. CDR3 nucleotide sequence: TGTGCCAGCAGCAACGGAGGGTCACAGGCTGGAAACACCATATATTTT. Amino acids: CASSNGGSQAGNTIYF.

The CDR3 protein is CASSLRTVNEKLFF. The CDR3 bases are TGTGCCAGCAGCCTCCGGACAGTAAATGAAAAACTGTTTTTT. The gene calls are TRBV11-2 and TRBJ1-4, with D possibly matching TRBD1 (6 bases). Germline V CDR1 and CDR2: SGHAT, FQNNGV. Trimming took off 5 bases at V and 5 bases at J, with 12 bases between the two ends. The CDR3 loop spans 14 amino acids.

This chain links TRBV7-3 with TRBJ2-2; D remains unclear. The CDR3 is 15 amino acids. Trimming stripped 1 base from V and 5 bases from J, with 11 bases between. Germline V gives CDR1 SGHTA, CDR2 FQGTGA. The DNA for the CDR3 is TGTGCCAGCAGCTTAAGCCAAGCGAGGACCGGGGAGCTGTTTTTT. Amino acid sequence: CASSLSQARTGELFF.

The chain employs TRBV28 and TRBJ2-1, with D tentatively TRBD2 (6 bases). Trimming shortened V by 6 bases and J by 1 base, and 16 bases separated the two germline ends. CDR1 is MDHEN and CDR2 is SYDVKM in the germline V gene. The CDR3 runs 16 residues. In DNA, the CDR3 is TGTGCCAGCAGCCCTCGGGGGATGGAATCCTACAATGAGCAGTTCTTC. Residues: CASSPRGMESYNEQFF.

The CDR3 loop is CASSLGQAYTDTQYF. DNA for the CDR3: TGTGCCAGCAGCTTAGGACAGGCCTACACAGATACGCAGTATTTT. The rearrangement uses TRBV11-3 and TRBJ2-3; D may be TRBD1 (6 bases). From germline, CDR1 is SGHNT and CDR2 YENEEA. Trimming removed 1 base at V and 2 bases at J, with 10 bases between. This CDR3 is built from 15 residues.

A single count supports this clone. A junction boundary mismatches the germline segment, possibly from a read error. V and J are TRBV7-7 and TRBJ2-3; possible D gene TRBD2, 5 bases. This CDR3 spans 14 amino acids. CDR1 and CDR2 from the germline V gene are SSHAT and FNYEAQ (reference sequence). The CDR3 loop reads CASSRSGGPDTQYF. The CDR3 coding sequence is TGTGCTAGCAGCCGCTCCGGAGGACCAGATACGCAGTATTTT.

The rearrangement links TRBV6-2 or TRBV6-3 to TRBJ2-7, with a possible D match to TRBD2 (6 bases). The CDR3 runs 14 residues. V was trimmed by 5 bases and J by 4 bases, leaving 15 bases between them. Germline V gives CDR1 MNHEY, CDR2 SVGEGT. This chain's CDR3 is CASSRGSGGYEQYF. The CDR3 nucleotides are TGTGCCAGCAGTAGAGGGAGTGGAGGGTACGAGCAGTACTTC.